The clone carrying this T cell receptor beta chain occurred many times. Its antigen is unknown. Reasons for excluding patients were uncontrolled infection, other autoimmune disease, pregnancy or lactation. Fresh peripheral blood, under 13 ml, was the source of the PBMCs. The data are from a study of T cells in Graves' hyperthyroidism and ophthalmopathy. Findings of the study overall: Expanded thyroid clonotypes (above 0.001) were mostly also found in blood.

Regions amplified from RNA transcripts were the TCR beta CDR3 regions. During a first-round RT-PCR of the TCR CDR3, the HTBI primer set was used. TCRdb re-called the multiplex PCR reads through MiXCR, storing one row per CDR3 protein. The sample yields about 110,000 distinct CDR3 sequences, about a sixth seen once. The receptor was isolated from a woman aged 45-65 years with Graves' hyperthyroidism. Sequenced sample: blood.

CDR3 amino acids: CASSLKRESEQYF. The CDR3 nucleotides are TGTGCCAGCAGCTTAAAGCGGGAGAGTGAGCAGTACTTC. The rearrangement uses TRBV7-3 and TRBJ2-7; 8 positions match TRBD2. Germline CDR1 and CDR2: SGHTA and FQGTGA. This CDR3 region has 13 residues. Trimming took 1 base from V and 7 from J; bases not matched to a gene: 3.